This T cell receptor (beta chain) was sequenced for a study of molecular identifiers for immune sequencing clone quantification listed by TCRdb under 2018. For context, the study as a whole: For a replicate experiment, the RNA from either approximately 20,000 or 100,000 naive CD8 T cells was divided into five aliquots, and four of those aliquots went on to sequencing. This methods study benchmarked molecular-identifier clustering-based TCR repertoire sequencing (MIDCIRS) and TCR RNA copy counting, using CD8 T cells to do so.

The CDR3 goes from the cysteine to the phenylalanine over 13 residues. Of all the DNA, just the CDR3 is kept, 39 bases in frame from base 1. The germline V gene gives CDR1 as SGHTA and CDR2 as FQGTGA. V and J are truncated by 5 bases and 7 bases respectively, leaving an intervening sequence of 12 bases. What the research found in general, with its limitations: Highly expanded clone sizes could be underestimated because identical TCR molecules may share a barcode. In CMV-specific effector cells, over 99% of molecules were held by clones above 20 RNA copies, whereas under 1% of molecules were held by such clones in naive cells. Without barcode sub-clustering, chimeric consensus sequences inflated TCR diversity; chimeras reached as high as 47%. Spiked-in Jurkat TCR RNA equivalent to a single cell was reported to be detectable even among more than 900,000 naive CD8 T cells. Modeling gave 3 to 3.5 recovered TCR RNA copies per cell versus around 10 by digital PCR, implying about 30% capture efficiency.

Of note for this clonotype: The specificity of this receptor is unknown. One base away there is no much larger clone; base qualities are not given.

On a BD FACSAria II, naive CD8 T cells were FACS-sorted as CD8+CD4-CCR7+CD45RA+ and collected into RLT Plus buffer. For a sensitivity comparison, a portion of naive CD8 T cell RNA was divided equally between MIDCIRS and a Smart-seq2-style 5'RACE protocol. CD8 T cells were enriched with RosetteSep CD8+ T Cell Enrichment Cocktail and Ficoll-Paque, followed by ACK red cell lysis. Receptor libraries were prepared by PCR. TCRdb shows the sequencer as Illumina MiSeq. Total RNA was purified with the Qiagen AllPrep DNA/RNA kit. Reads from multiple sequencing runs of the same library were pooled before analysis. The authors' pipeline ran thus. Reads were retained only if their TCR constant sequence matched exactly, and those retained reads were trimmed to 150 nt and grouped according to their 12-nt molecular barcodes. Reads within each barcode group were sub-clustered using a 15% Levenshtein threshold, and quality-weighted consensus sequences were constructed for each RNA molecule. Non-functional sequences were filtered out, along with any lower-count sequence sitting one edit away from another sequence. On the basis of fitting two negative binomial distributions, barcode sub-clusters with fewer than 20% of the maximum read count were discarded. Clones were called with MiXCR by TCRdb after fastp trimmed the public reads at Q25, and only in-frame beta chains were retained. Records with the same CDR3 protein are collapsed into one entry carrying the most frequent genes and DNA. None of the V and J calls come from the authors' own analysis; TCRdb made them. The sample yields about 36,000 distinct CDR3 sequences; approximately 18% were counted once. About 6.7% of the sample belongs to the ten largest clones.

Sequencing was carried out using naive CD8+ T cells from blood, with Jurkat cell RNA spiked in. What this sample's cell subset or site label stands for: FACS-sorted CD8+CD4-CCR7+CD45RA+ naive T cells. The chain is made from TRBV7-3 and TRBJ2-1, with no confident D gene call. The source of this sequence is a human donor in good health. Some libraries in this study had Jurkat cell RNA spiked in. In nucleotide form, the sequence is TGTGCCAGCAGCCCGCCCAGCCGAAATGAGCAGTTCTTC. This is translated as CASSPPSRNEQFF.